The T cell receptor (beta chain) described here comes from a study of Tregs in tolerant kidney transplant recipients. Produced via immunoSEQ multiplex PCR; TCRdb's table is partial and in-frame only. The sample lists under 80,000 clones; over 75% were seen once. The ends lost 1 base at V and 3 bases at J; junction bases unmatched: 5. CDR1 is GTSNPN and CDR2 is SVGIG in the germline V gene (reference sequence). CDR3 length equals 14 residues. Sequencing used Tregs from blood, obtained before the transplant. This clonotype was sampled from a human donor who received a combined kidney and bone marrow transplant. The chain employs TRBV30 and TRBJ2-7; 8 bases map to TRBD2. The CDR3 coding sequence is TGTGCCTGGAGTGGTACTAGCGGCCGCTACGAGCAGTACTTC. Translating it yields CAWSGTSGRYEQYF.